The TCR beta chain under discussion was sequenced for a study of cytomegalovirus exposure and HLA in healthy donors. Regarding this clone: The antigen remains undetermined.

Healthy bone marrow donors supplied every sample. PCR involved 60 Vbeta and 13 Jbeta primers. This table comes from immunoSEQ multiplex PCR, and its TCRdb copy is limited to in-frame clones, with some not included. The repertoire holds more than 85,000 clones, with less than 85% as singletons. The junction had 11 bases not matched to a gene; V was cut back by 5 bases and J by 5 bases. Germline CDR1 and CDR2: SGHTA and FQGNSA. This CDR3 contains 17 residues. Study findings and constraints: An apparent linkage of common viral pathogens to several of the most significant clusters emerged in a later analysis. Association with HLA alleles at 0.05 false discovery rate was found for 15,000 to 20,000 TCR beta sequences in a later analysis.

The clonotype was recovered from a man aged 40-49 years in good health and CMV-seropositive. Sequencing used PBMCs. This chain links TRBV7-2 with TRBJ2-3, with 12 nucleotides matching TRBD2. The CDR3 DNA reads TGTGCCAGCAGCCTACGGCTAGCGGGGGGGGTAGGAGATACGCAGTATTTT. This encodes CASSLRLAGGVGDTQYF.